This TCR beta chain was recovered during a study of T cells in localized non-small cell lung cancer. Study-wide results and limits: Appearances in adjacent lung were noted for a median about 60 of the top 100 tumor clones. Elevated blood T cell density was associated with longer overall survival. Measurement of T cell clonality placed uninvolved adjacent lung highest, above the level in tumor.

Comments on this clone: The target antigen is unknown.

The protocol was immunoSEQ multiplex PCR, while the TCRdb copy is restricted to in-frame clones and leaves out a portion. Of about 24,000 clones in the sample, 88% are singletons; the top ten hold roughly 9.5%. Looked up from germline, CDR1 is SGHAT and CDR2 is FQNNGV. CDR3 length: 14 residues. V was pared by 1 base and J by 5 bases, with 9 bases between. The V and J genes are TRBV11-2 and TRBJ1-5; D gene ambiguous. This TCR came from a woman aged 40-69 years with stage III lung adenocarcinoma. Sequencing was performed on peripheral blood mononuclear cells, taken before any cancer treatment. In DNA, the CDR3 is TGTGCCAGCAGCTTAGTTGCGGGTGATCAGCCCCAGCATTTT. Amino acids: CASSLVAGDQPQHF.